The rows below give T cell receptor beta chains drawn from one sample of a study of blood T cells in healthy people across ages. MiXCR, applied by TCRdb to the 5' RACE reads, yields one record per CDR3 protein. Of over a million distinct CDR3 sequences listed, under 45% are singletons. The sample was blood. The receptor source for this set is a woman aged 55-75 years in good health. Both conserved end residues are part of each CDR3. A D gene is named only where the DNA matches it firmly. Size is omitted from some rows. Given values are once, few, many or a class for expanded clones.

J,V,D,size,CDR3,DNA
TRBJ2-3,TRBV12-3/TRBV12-4,NA,NA,CAISLGGKNTQYF,TGTGCCATCAGTTTAGGGGGGAAAAATACGCAGTATTTT
TRBJ2-4,TRBV14,NA,few,CASSQSGNIQYF,TGTGCCAGCAGCCAATCCGGGAACATTCAGTACTTC
TRBJ2-5,TRBV5-1,TRBD1,NA,CASSTPGQGGTQYF,TGCGCCAGCAGCACACCCGGACAGGGAGGGACCCAGTACTTC
TRBJ1-1,TRBV20-1,NA,NA,CSARWGATEAFF,TGCAGTGCTAGGTGGGGGGCCACTGAAGCTTTCTTT
TRBJ2-7,TRBV6-1,NA,few,CASRPVARTYEQYF,TGTGCCAGCCGCCCCGTAGCGAGAACCTACGAGCAGTACTTC
TRBJ2-1,TRBV4-1,NA,NA,CAGGLSTGTYNEQFF,TGCGCCGGCGGCCTATCGACGGGAACCTACAATGAGCAGTTCTTC
TRBJ2-5,TRBV28,NA,few,CASSLRVGWGETQYF,TGTGCCAGCAGTTTAAGAGTTGGGTGGGGGGAGACCCAGTACTTC
TRBJ2-3,TRBV20-1,TRBD2,few,CSADPGTSGGRTQYF,TGCAGTGCGGATCCCGGGACTAGCGGAGGACGTACGCAGTATTTT
TRBJ1-2,TRBV27,TRBD1,few,CASSRDRGQGGYTF,TGTGCCAGCAGCAGAGACAGGGGTCAAGGTGGCTACACCTTC
TRBJ1-1,TRBV20-1,NA,NA,CSAYTRTLAFF,TGCAGTGCCTATACCCGGACCTTAGCTTTCTTT
TRBJ2-7,TRBV30,NA,few,CAWSVGSGNYEQYF,TGTGCCTGGAGCGTAGGGTCGGGGAACTACGAGCAGTACTTC
TRBJ2-1,TRBV6-6,TRBD2,NA,CASSYNREDEQFF,TGTGCCAGCAGTTACAACCGGGAGGATGAGCAGTTCTTC
TRBJ2-1,TRBV12-3/TRBV12-4,NA,few,CASSEDQLYNEQFF,TGTGCCAGCAGTGAAGACCAGCTATACAATGAGCAGTTCTTC
TRBJ2-7,TRBV20-1,TRBD1,few,CSARTGVNPYEQYF,TGCAGTGCTAGGACAGGGGTAAATCCCTACGAGCAGTACTTC
TRBJ2-1,TRBV24-1,NA,NA,CATSVRGGNEQFF,TGTGCCACCAGTGTAAGGGGGGGCAATGAGCAGTTCTTC
TRBJ2-1,TRBV20-1,NA,NA,CSATSTEGAYNEQFF,TGCAGTGCTACTTCAACTGAGGGGGCCTACAATGAGCAGTTCTTC
TRBJ2-3,TRBV2,TRBD2,few,CASSLGLAGEGDTQYF,TGTGCCAGCAGTCTAGGACTAGCGGGAGAGGGAGATACGCAGTATTTT
TRBJ2-1,TRBV29-1,NA,NA,CSVELAGVSLYNEQLF,TGCAGCGTTGAACTTGCGGGCGTTTCTCTCTACAATGAGCAGTTATTC
TRBJ1-1,TRBV10-3,NA,NA,CATGKDATEAFF,TGTGCCACGGGAAAGGATGCCACTGAAGCTTTCTTT
TRBJ2-3,TRBV20-1,NA,NA,CSARVPGRSTDTQYF,TGCAGTGCTAGAGTCCCGGGAAGGAGCACAGATACGCAGTATTTT
TRBJ2-7,TRBV30,TRBD1,few,CAWGTGGGFSNYEQYF,TGTGCCTGGGGGACAGGGGGCGGTTTTTCTAACTACGAGCAGTACTTC
TRBJ2-1,TRBV5-1,NA,NA,CASRSLSGRSYNEQFF,TGCGCCAGCCGATCCTTATCGGGGCGCTCCTACAATGAGCAGTTCTTC
TRBJ1-3,TRBV30,TRBD1,once,CACHWDRVKNTIYF,TGTGCCTGCCACTGGGACAGGGTGAAAAACACCATATATTTT
TRBJ2-7,TRBV20-1,NA,NA,CSAGEAVGGGDEQYF,TGCAGTGCTGGAGAGGCCGTAGGTGGGGGCGACGAGCAGTACTTC
TRBJ2-1,TRBV7-2,NA,NA,CASSLRAGNEQFF,TGTGCCAGCAGCTTACGTGCTGGCAATGAGCAGTTCTTC
TRBJ2-7,TRBV6-5,TRBD2,NA,CASSYRASGFYEQYF,TGTGCCAGCAGTTACAGGGCTAGCGGATTCTACGAGCAGTACTTC
TRBJ2-7,TRBV7-6,TRBD2,NA,CASSFFGTSGRREQYF,TGTGCCAGCAGCTTTTTCGGGACTAGCGGGAGACGCGAGCAGTACTTC
TRBJ2-7,TRBV29-1,NA,NA,CSVFGGSESYEQYF,TGCAGCGTTTTTGGGGGTTCCGAGTCCTACGAGCAGTACTTC
TRBJ2-7,TRBV3-1,TRBD1,NA,CASSPGTVQPGSYEQYF,TGTGCCAGCAGCCCGGGGACAGTCCAACCCGGCTCCTACGAGCAGTACTTC
TRBJ1-1,TRBV4-1,TRBD1,few,CASSQGQGIMNTEAFF,TGCGCCAGCAGCCAGGGACAGGGAATCATGAACACTGAAGCTTTCTTT
TRBJ2-1,TRBV6-6,NA,NA,CASSFEAGLNEQFF,TGTGCCAGCAGTTTCGAAGCGGGCCTCAATGAGCAGTTCTTC
TRBJ1-4,TRBV7-2,NA,NA,CASSYLGESNEKLFF,TGTGCCAGCAGCTACCTCGGGGAGTCTAATGAAAAACTGTTTTTT
TRBJ1-5,TRBV9,NA,NA,CASSTQGNGNQPQHF,TGTGCCAGCAGCACGCAGGGGAACGGCAATCAGCCCCAGCATTTT
TRBJ2-3,TRBV20-1,NA,NA,CSARVPRQGRAADTQYF,TGCAGTGCTAGAGTCCCCAGACAGGGGAGGGCCGCAGATACGCAGTATTTT
TRBJ2-7,TRBV9,NA,few,CASSVGWGSSYEQYF,TGTGCCAGCAGCGTAGGGTGGGGCAGCTCCTACGAGCAGTACTTC
TRBJ2-5,TRBV29-1,TRBD1,few,CSVELPGGVETQYF,TGCAGCGTTGAATTACCAGGGGGCGTAGAGACCCAGTACTTC
TRBJ2-4,TRBV12-3/TRBV12-4,TRBD1,NA,CASSSGQGAGVVQYF,TGTGCCAGCAGTTCGGGACAGGGGGCCGGGGTTGTTCAGTACTTC
TRBJ2-1,TRBV27,TRBD1,NA,CASSLSGTVNEQFF,TGTGCCAGCAGTTTATCTGGGACAGTGAATGAGCAGTTCTTC
TRBJ1-2,TRBV20-1,TRBD1,few,CSATDRGHGYTF,TGCAGTGCTACGGACAGGGGCCACGGCTACACCTTC
TRBJ1-4,TRBV20-1,NA,NA,CSASTGGEKLFF,TGCAGTGCTTCTACGGGGGGGGAAAAACTGTTTTTT
TRBJ2-4,TRBV20-1,TRBD2,few,CSASKGLAGGLAKNIQYF,TGCAGTGCTAGCAAGGGACTAGCGGGAGGGCTGGCCAAAAACATTCAGTACTTC
TRBJ2-3,TRBV9,NA,once,CASSPLVGGRRTDTQYF,TGTGCCAGCAGCCCATTGGTGGGGGGGCGCAGGACAGATACGCAGTATTTT
TRBJ2-7,TRBV6-1,TRBD2,NA,CASSEDAPWLAGNEQYF,TGTGCCAGCAGTGAAGACGCGCCTTGGCTAGCGGGCAACGAGCAGTACTTC
TRBJ2-1,TRBV6-2/TRBV6-3,TRBD2,NA,CASSLGGSTGLQTNEQFF,TGTGCCAGCAGTTTAGGCGGGTCGACGGGACTACAAACCAATGAGCAGTTCTTC
TRBJ2-1,TRBV28,TRBD2,NA,CASSLLSRRASGSIEQFF,TGTGCCAGCAGTTTATTATCCCGGAGGGCTAGCGGGAGTATTGAGCAGTTCTTC
TRBJ2-7,TRBV6-6,NA,once,CASTYGGGRGSYEQYF,TGTGCCAGCACTTATGGGGGCGGGAGAGGGTCCTACGAGCAGTACTTC
TRBJ2-1,TRBV23-1,NA,NA,CASSQSVDERFF,TGCGCCAGCAGTCAATCGGTCGATGAGCGGTTCTTC
TRBJ2-3,TRBV6-5,NA,few,CASSGGPVDTQYF,TGTGCCAGCAGCGGAGGCCCGGTAGATACGCAGTATTTT
TRBJ2-3,TRBV7-2,TRBD2,few,CASSSGPGLSTDTQYF,TGTGCCAGCAGCAGCGGGCCGGGACTAAGCACAGATACGCAGTATTTT
TRBJ2-1,TRBV6-6,NA,few,CASSNLDEQFF,TGTGCCAGCAGTAATTTAGATGAGCAGTTCTTC
TRBJ2-7,TRBV11-2,NA,once,CDSSEGSYEQYF,TGTGACAGCAGCGAAGGCTCCTACGAGCAGTACTTC
TRBJ2-7,TRBV9,NA,NA,CASSPSPWDEQYF,TGTGCCAGCAGCCCCAGCCCCTGGGACGAGCAGTACTTC
TRBJ2-5,TRBV14,TRBD2,NA,CASSRAGLALGETQYF,TGTGCCAGCAGCCGGGCCGGACTAGCGCTTGGAGAGACCCAGTACTTC
TRBJ2-5,TRBV20-1,NA,NA,CSARTDIANEQYF,TGCAGTGCTAGGACGGACATAGCCAATGAGCAGTACTTC
TRBJ2-5,TRBV5-8,TRBD2,many,CASSRGTTRETQYF,TGTGCCAGCAGCCGGGGGACTACCCGGGAGACCCAGTACTTC